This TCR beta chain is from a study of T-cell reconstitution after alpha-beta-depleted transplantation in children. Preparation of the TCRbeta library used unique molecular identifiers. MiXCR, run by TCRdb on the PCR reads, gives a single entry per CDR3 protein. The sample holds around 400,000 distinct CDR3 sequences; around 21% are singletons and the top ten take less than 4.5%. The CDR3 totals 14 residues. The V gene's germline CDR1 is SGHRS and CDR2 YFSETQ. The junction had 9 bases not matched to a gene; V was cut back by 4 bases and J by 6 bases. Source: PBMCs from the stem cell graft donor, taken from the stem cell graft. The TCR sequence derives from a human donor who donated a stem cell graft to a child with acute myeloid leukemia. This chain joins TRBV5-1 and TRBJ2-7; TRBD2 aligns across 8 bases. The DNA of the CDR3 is TGCGCCAGCAGCCCGGGGGCGGGAGGTTCCGAGCAGTACTTC. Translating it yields CASSPGAGGSEQYF.